Shown below are 3 T cell receptor beta chains from a single sample sequenced in a study of blood T cell repertoires in COVID-19. Assay used: immunoSEQ multiplex PCR; TCRdb lists only in-frame clones, some missing. The sample includes about 86,000 clones, more than 60% of them seen just once. The sample consisted of peripheral blood. All receptors derive from a man in his 70s with acute or convalescent COVID-19.

This clone was counted a single time. The CDR3 DNA sequence: TGTGCCAGCAGCTTAACGGGGGGAAACACCGGGGAGCTGTTTTTT. Protein product: CASSLTGGNTGELFF. The chain carries TRBV7-3 and TRBJ2-2, with D perhaps matching TRBD2 (6 bases). Germline-derived CDR1 and CDR2 are SGHTA and FQGTGA. Trimming removed 0 bases from V and 2 bases from J, with 7 bases in between. CDR3 length equals 15 residues.

The chain joins TRBV4-2 to TRBJ2-7; 9 bases line up with TRBD2. In germline, CDR1 is LGHNA, CDR2 YNFKEQ. This CDR3 spans 17 amino acids. V trimming: 1 base; J trimming: 5 bases; junction bases outside the gene matches: 12. In nucleotides, the CDR3 is TGTGCCAGCAGCCAAGGCCCCAGGCGGGGGGGGAGAGACGAGCAGTACTTC. Translation gives CASSQGPRRGGRDEQYF.

This clone came up a few times. The rearrangement joins TRBV3-1 (or the pseudogene TRBV3-2) to TRBJ2-4, with 7 bases fitting TRBD1. V shed 5 bases, J shed 6 bases, and the junction held 13 bases outside the gene matches. The CDR3 sequence is 16 residues long. Germline V lookup: CDR1 LGHDT, CDR2 YNNKEL (reference sequence). The CDR3, as DNA: TGTGCCAGCAGCGCATCCGGGACAGTGCATGGAAACATTCAGTACTTC. This gives the protein CASSASGTVHGNIQYF.